This T cell receptor (beta chain) is drawn from a study of blood T cell repertoires in COVID-19. This CDR3 has 15 amino acids. The germline V and J ends were trimmed by 5 bases and 7 bases, with 15 bases remaining between them. Germline CDR1 and CDR2: SGHTA and FQGTGA. The table came from immunoSEQ multiplex PCR; TCRdb's copy has only in-frame clones and leaves some out. Of about 320,000 clones in the sample, less than 85% are singletons; the top ten hold 1.5% to 2%. This receptor was taken from a woman aged 25 to 39 who had been exposed to COVID-19. Sequencing was performed on PBMCs or T cells enriched from blood (not recorded which). The chain links TRBV7-3 to TRBJ1-6, with D tentatively TRBD1 (6 bases). Here the CDR3 DNA reads TGTGCCAGCAGCCCCCGAGGGCAGGGGAATTCACCCCTCCACTTT. Translation: CASSPRGQGNSPLHF.